The present entry profiles one T cell receptor (beta chain) with its context. Its antigen is still unknown. A much larger clone differs from this one at a single base, so this may be a read error. These data are taken from a study of breast tumors, draining lymph nodes, adjacent tissues. Study-wide results and caveats: Most tumor T cells seemingly derive from lymph node, then expand in tumor. Compared with lymph nodes, tumors were less diverse; compared with nontumor tissue, more.

The lymph nodes were axillary draining lymph nodes from breast cancer patients. From the multiplex PCR reads, TCRdb called clonotypes with MiXCR, one entry per CDR3 protein. The repertoire holds more than 250,000 distinct CDR3 sequences, with 30% to 35% as singletons. CDR1 and CDR2 from the germline V gene are MNHNS and SASEGT. The CDR3 is 17 residues long. The chain is built from TRBV6-1 and TRBJ2-6; tentative D call: TRBD2 (6 bases). Material: axillary lymph node tissue. The clonotype was recovered from a female donor with breast cancer. Some clones in this sample may be carry-over from other donors' samples. As DNA, the CDR3 is TGTGCCAGCAGTGTACTAGCTTGGAGCTCTGGGGCCAACGTCCTGGCTTTC. Its protein is CASSVLAWSSGANVLAF.